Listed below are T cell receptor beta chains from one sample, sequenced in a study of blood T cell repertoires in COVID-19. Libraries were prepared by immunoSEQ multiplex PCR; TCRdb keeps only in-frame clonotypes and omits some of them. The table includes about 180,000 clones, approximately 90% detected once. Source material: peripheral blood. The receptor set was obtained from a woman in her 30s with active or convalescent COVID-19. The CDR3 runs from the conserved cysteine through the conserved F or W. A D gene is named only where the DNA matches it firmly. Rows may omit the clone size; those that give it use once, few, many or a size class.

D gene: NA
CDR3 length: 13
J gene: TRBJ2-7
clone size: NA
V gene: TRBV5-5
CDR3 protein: CASSSQRLWEQYF
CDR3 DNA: TGTGCCAGCAGCTCCCAAAGACTGTGGGAGCAGTACTTC

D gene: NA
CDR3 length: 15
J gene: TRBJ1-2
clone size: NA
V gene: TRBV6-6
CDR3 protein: CASSTPVEGGYGYTF
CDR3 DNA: TGTGCCAGCAGTACGCCCGTTGAGGGAGGCTATGGCTACACCTTC

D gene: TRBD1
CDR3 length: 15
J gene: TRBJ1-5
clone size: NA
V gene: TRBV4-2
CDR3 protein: CASSQDQGGRQPQHF
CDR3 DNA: TGTGCCAGCAGCCAAGATCAGGGGGGACGACAGCCCCAGCATTTT

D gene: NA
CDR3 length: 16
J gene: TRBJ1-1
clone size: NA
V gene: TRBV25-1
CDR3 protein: CASSEYRDMGNTEAFF
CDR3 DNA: TGTGCCAGCAGTGAATATCGGGACATGGGGAACACTGAAGCTTTCTTT

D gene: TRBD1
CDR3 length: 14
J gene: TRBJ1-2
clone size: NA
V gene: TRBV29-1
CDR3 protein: CSVVRQGAGAGYTF
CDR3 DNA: TGCAGCGTCGTTAGACAGGGGGCGGGAGCTGGCTACACCTTC

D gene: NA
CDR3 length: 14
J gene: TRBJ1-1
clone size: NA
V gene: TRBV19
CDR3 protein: CASSSLTGGTEAFF
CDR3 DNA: TGTGCCAGTAGTTCCTTGACAGGCGGAACTGAAGCTTTCTTT

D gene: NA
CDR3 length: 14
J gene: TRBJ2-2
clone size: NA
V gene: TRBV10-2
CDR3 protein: CASAKRVDTGELFF
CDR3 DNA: TGCGCCAGCGCCAAGCGGGTTGACACCGGGGAGCTGTTTTTT

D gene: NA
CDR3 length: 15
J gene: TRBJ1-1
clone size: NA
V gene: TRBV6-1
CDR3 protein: CASSERWGGSTEAFF
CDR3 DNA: TGTGCCAGCAGTGAACGTTGGGGCGGAAGCACTGAAGCTTTCTTT

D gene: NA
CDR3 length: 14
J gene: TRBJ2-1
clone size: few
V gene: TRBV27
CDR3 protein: CASARASSYNEQFF
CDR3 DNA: TGTGCCAGCGCTCGGGCTAGCAGTTACAATGAGCAGTTCTTC

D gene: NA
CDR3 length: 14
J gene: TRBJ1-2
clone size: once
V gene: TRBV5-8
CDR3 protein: CANSHIIQGYGYTF
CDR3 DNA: TGTGCCAACAGTCACATCATTCAGGGCTATGGCTACACCTTC

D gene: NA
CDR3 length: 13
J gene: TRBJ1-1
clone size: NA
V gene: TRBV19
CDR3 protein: CASSTLVNTEAFF
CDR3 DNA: TGTGCCAGTAGTACCCTAGTTAACACTGAAGCTTTCTTT

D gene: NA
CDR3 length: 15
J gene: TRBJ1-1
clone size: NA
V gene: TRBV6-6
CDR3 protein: CASSLHRDTNTEAFF
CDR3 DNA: TGTGCCAGCAGTCTTCATCGGGACACGAACACTGAAGCTTTCTTT

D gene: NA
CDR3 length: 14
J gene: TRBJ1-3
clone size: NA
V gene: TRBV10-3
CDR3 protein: CAISAGNSGNTIYF
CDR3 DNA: TGTGCCATCAGTGCCGGGAACTCTGGAAACACCATATATTTT

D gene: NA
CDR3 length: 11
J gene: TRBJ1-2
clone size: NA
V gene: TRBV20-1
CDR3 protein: CSAREGAGYTF
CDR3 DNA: TGCAGTGCTAGAGAGGGGGCTGGCTACACCTTC

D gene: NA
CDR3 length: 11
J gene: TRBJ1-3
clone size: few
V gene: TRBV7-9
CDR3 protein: CASSPQVEAYF
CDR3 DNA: TGTGCCAGCAGCCCCCAGGTGGAAGCATATTTT

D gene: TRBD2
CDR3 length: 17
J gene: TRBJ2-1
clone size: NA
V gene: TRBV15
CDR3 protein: CATSRDLAGVSYNEQFF
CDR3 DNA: TGTGCCACCAGCAGAGATCTAGCGGGAGTATCCTACAATGAGCAGTTCTTC

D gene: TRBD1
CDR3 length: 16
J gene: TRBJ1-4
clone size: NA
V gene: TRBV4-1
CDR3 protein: CASSQLRGQGNEKLFF
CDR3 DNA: TGCGCCAGCAGCCAATTGAGAGGACAGGGGAATGAAAAACTGTTTTTT

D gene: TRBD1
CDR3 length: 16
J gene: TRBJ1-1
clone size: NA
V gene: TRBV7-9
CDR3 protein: CASSLASGQGNTEAFF
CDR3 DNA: TGTGCCAGCAGCTTAGCATCAGGACAGGGGAACACTGAAGCTTTCTTT

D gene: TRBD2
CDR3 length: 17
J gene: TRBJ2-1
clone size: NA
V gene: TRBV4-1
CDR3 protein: CASSQGWGAGVQNEQFF
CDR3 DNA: TGCGCCAGCAGCCAAGGATGGGGAGCGGGAGTACAGAATGAGCAGTTCTTC

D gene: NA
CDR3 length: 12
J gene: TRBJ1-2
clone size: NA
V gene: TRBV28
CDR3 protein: CASSRNQAGYTF
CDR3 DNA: TGTGCCAGCAGCCGAAACCAGGCCGGCTACACCTTC

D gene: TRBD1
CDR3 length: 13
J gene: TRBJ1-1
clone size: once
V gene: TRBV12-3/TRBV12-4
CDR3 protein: CASSRQGNTEAFF
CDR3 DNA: TGTGCCAGCAGCCGACAGGGGAACACTGAAGCTTTCTTT

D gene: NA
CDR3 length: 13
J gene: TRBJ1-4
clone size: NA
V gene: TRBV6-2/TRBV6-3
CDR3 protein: CASSYRDYEKLFF
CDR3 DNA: TGTGCCAGCAGTTACCGGGACTACGAAAAACTGTTTTTT

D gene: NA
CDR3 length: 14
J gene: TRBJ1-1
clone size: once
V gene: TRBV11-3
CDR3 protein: CASSPEGIGTEAFF
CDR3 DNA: TGTGCCAGCAGCCCAGAGGGTATCGGGACTGAAGCTTTCTTT

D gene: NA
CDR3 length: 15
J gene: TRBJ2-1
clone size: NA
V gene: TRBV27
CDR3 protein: CASSLGFGGYNEQFF
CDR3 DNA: TGTGCCAGCAGTTTAGGGTTCGGGGGCTACAATGAGCAGTTCTTC

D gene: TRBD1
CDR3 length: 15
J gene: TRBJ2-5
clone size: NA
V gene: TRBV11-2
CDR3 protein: CASSARDRGRETQYF
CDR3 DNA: TGTGCCAGCAGCGCCCGGGACAGGGGGCGAGAGACCCAGTACTTC

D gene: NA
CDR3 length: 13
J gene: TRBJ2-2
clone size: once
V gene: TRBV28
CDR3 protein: CASSFLNTGELFF
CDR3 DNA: TGTGCCAGCAGTTTCTTAAACACCGGGGAGCTGTTTTTT

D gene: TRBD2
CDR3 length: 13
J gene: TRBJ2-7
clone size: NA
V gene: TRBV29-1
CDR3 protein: CSVIFSGIHEQYF
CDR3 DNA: TGCAGCGTTATATTTAGCGGGATCCACGAGCAGTACTTC

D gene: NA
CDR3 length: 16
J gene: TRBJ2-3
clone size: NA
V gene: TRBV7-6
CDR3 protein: CASSLVFRGSTDTQYF
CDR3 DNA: TGTGCCAGCAGCTTAGTGTTCCGGGGGAGCACAGATACGCAGTATTTT

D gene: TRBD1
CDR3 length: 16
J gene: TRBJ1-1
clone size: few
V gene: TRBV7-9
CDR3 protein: CASSATLRGPGAEAFF
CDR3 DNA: TGTGCCAGCAGCGCCACCCTCAGGGGGCCGGGCGCTGAAGCTTTCTTT

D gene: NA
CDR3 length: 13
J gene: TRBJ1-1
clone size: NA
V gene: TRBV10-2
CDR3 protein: CASSGQASTEAFF
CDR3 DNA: TGCGCCAGCAGTGGACAGGCTAGCACTGAAGCTTTCTTT

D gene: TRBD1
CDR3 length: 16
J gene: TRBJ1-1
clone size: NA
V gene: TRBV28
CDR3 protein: CASSFPRTGWNTEAFF
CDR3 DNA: TGTGCCAGCAGTTTCCCGCGGACAGGGTGGAACACTGAAGCTTTCTTT

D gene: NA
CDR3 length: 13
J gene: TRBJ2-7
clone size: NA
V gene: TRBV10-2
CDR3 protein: CASRPGSGYEQYF
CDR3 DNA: TGCGCCAGCAGGCCCGGTTCGGGATACGAGCAGTACTTC

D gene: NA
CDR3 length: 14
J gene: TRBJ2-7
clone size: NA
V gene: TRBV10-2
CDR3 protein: CASSEGRVLNEQYF
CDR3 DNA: TGCGCCAGCAGTGAGGGCAGGGTGCTTAACGAGCAGTACTTC